The 19 T cell receptor beta chains reported below all come from one sample, sequenced in a study of blood T cell repertoires in COVID-19. This table comes from immunoSEQ multiplex PCR, and its TCRdb copy is limited to in-frame clones, with some not included. The sample yields approximately 280,000 clones, around 92% seen once. The sample comprised PBMCs or T cells enriched from blood (not recorded which). The receptors were gathered from a woman aged 55-70 years who had recovered from COVID-19.

This chain links TRBV7-9 with TRBJ1-5, with D maybe TRBD1 (5 bases). The germline CDR1 and CDR2 sequences are SEHNR and FQNEAQ (reference sequence). The CDR3 covers 14 residues. With 0 bases removed from V and 7 bases from J, the gap between germline ends came to 10 bases. DNA of the CDR3: TGTGCCAGCAGCTTAGCGGGGGGGTACCAGCCCCAGCATTTT. This gives the protein CASSLAGGYQPQHF.

A note on this clone: This CDR3 is also generated by other DNA sequences in the sample. J is TRBJ2-5 and V is TRBV7-3, with 10 bases aligning to TRBD2. The CDR3 length is 15 residues. Germline V CDR1 and CDR2: SGHTA, FQGTGA. V shed 3 bases and J 1 base; nucleotides not matched to a gene: 2. CDR3 protein: CASSLRLAGQETQYF. The CDR3 DNA reads TGTGCCAGCAGCTTGAGACTAGCGGGCCAAGAGACCCAGTACTTC.

The V call is TRBV11-3, the J call TRBJ1-1, with no clear D. V was clipped by 6 bases and J by 3 bases, with 5 bases between them. The germline V gene encodes CDR1 SGHNT and CDR2 YENEEA. This CDR3 is built from 11 residues. The CDR3, as DNA: TGTGCCAGCAGTTCCTACACTGAAGCTTTCTTT. Its translation is CASSSYTEAFF.

This clone was found once. The chain uses TRBV7-2 and TRBJ1-1; no reliable D call. Germline V gives CDR1 SGHTA, CDR2 FQGNSA. This CDR3 has 13 residues. Trimming stripped 3 bases from V and 10 bases from J, with 15 bases between. Here the CDR3 reads CASSFTTGSGAFF. DNA for the CDR3: TGTGCCAGCAGCTTCACTACGGGGTCGGGAGCTTTCTTT.

This chain connects TRBV4-1 to TRBJ1-6; D unresolved. This CDR3 region has 15 residues. V lost 0 bases, J lost 9 bases, and 12 bases lay in between. CDR1 is MGHRA, CDR2 YSYEKL, per germline. The CDR3 DNA reads TGCGCCAGCAGCCAAGATCGTAACGCGCTTTCACCCCTCCACTTT. Residues: CASSQDRNALSPLHF.

This clone has more than one count but fewer than ten. The V call is TRBV5-1, the J call TRBJ1-1; D ambiguous. The CDR3 totals 14 residues. The germline gives CDR1 SGHRS, CDR2 YFSETQ. Trimming took 0 bases from V and 1 from J, leaving 7 bases between them. The CDR3 nucleotides are TGCGCCAGCAGCTTGGCCAATTCGAACACTGAAGCTTTCTTT. Encoded protein: CASSLANSNTEAFF.

V and J are TRBV5-1 and TRBJ2-5, with TRBD2 matching over 7 bases. J gave up 2 bases and V 3 bases, and 10 bases lay outside the gene matches. Germline CDR1 is SGHRS and CDR2 is YFSETQ. This CDR3 is built from 16 residues. Here the CDR3 reads CASSSRWGGGQETQYF. In DNA form, the CDR3 reads TGCGCCAGCAGCTCCAGGTGGGGCGGGGGACAAGAGACCCAGTACTTC.

The count of this clone is one. The gene calls are TRBV6-5 and TRBJ1-1; D unresolved. The CDR3 covers 11 residues. The germline CDR1 and CDR2 sequences are MNHEY and SVGAGI. Trimming removed 7 bases from V and 0 bases from J, with 3 bases in between. The CDR3 DNA reads TGTGCCAGCACCATGAACACTGAAGCTTTCTTT. Amino acids: CASTMNTEAFF.

The chain couples TRBV10-1 to TRBJ2-2; D perhaps matches TRBD2 (5 bases). Deletions cut 2 bases from V and 0 bases from J, with 10 bases between. CDR1 and CDR2 from the germline V gene are WNHNN and SYGVQD (reference sequence). The length of the CDR3 is 16 residues. The CDR3 DNA reads as TGCGCCAGCAGTGAGGGGCTAGCCGCGAACACCGGGGAGCTGTTTTTT. It codes for CASSEGLAANTGELFF.

The genes are TRBV21-1 and TRBJ2-4; the tabulated D call, TRBD1, remains unverified against the DNA. TRBV21-1 constitutes a pseudogene. The CDR3 runs 20 residues. The CDR3 reads CASSNSSGTRRSRTKNIQYF. The CDR3, as DNA: TGTGCCAGCAGCAACTCCTCCGGGACACGAAGGTCTAGGACCAAAAACATTCAGTACTTC.

The chain employs TRBV28 and TRBJ1-1; D not resolved. The V end was cut by 6 bases, the J end by 1 base, with 9 bases between. This CDR3 spans 13 amino acids. Germline V gene lookup returns CDR1 MDHEN and CDR2 SYDVKM. CDR3 amino acids: CASSRRENTEAFF. The CDR3 DNA sequence: TGTGCCAGCAGCAGACGGGAGAACACTGAAGCTTTCTTT.

The chain employs TRBV5-1 and TRBJ2-2; 7 nucleotides align to TRBD2. Per the germline V gene, CDR1 is SGHRS and CDR2 is YFSETQ. This CDR3 has 16 amino acids. J was trimmed by 0 bases and V by 3 bases; bases with no gene match: 5. The CDR3 here is CASSSMGGTNTGELFF. The CDR3 DNA follows: TGCGCCAGCAGCTCCATGGGGGGGACGAACACCGGGGAGCTGTTTTTT.

The rearrangement links TRBV5-1 to TRBJ2-5; possible D gene TRBD1, 5 bases. Trimming removed 4 bases from V and 2 bases from J, with 12 bases in between. This CDR3 comprises 14 residues. The germline V gene has CDR1 SGHRS and CDR2 YFSETQ. This CDR3 is CASSLRTQQETQYF. CDR3 bases: TGCGCCAGCAGCCTCCGGACACAACAAGAGACCCAGTACTTC.

The chain combines TRBV7-3 with TRBJ2-5, with 13 bases identical to TRBD2. The V and J ends lost 4 bases and 2 bases, in that order; junction bases with no gene match: 4. Germline CDR1 is SGHTA and CDR2 is FQGTGA. This CDR3 is built from 16 residues. The CDR3 region has the DNA TGTGCCAGCAGCTCTGGACTAGCGGGAGTTCAAGAGACCCAGTACTTC. Encoded protein: CASSSGLAGVQETQYF.

This rearrangement joins TRBV10-3 to TRBJ1-2; perhaps TRBD1 as D (6 bases). Per the germline V gene, CDR1 is ENHRY and CDR2 is SYGVKD. This CDR3 spans 15 amino acids. Trimming took 1 base from V and 2 from J, leaving 11 bases between them. CDR3 DNA sequence: TGTGCCATCAGTGAGTGGGGGCACACGAACTATGGCTACACCTTC. Its translation: CAISEWGHTNYGYTF.

This sequence joins TRBV10-3 and TRBJ2-7, with D possibly being TRBD2 (7 bases). V lost 2 bases to trimming and J lost 4 bases, with 15 bases between them. Germline CDR1 ENHRY, CDR2 SYGVKD. The length of the CDR3 is 15 residues. The CDR3 spells CAISEAGAGEYEQYF. For the CDR3, the DNA is TGTGCCATCAGTGAGGCGGGGGCCGGAGAGTACGAGCAGTACTTC.

CDR3 in DNA: TGTGCCAGCAGCTTCAGGACAGGGGTCGAAAAACTGTTTTTT. Its protein is CASSFRTGVEKLFF. This chain joins TRBV7-9 and TRBJ1-4; 9 positions agree with TRBD1. The germline CDR1 and CDR2 sequences are SEHNR and FQNEAQ (reference sequence). CDR3 length: 14 residues. Trimming took 3 bases from V and 8 from J; bases not matched to a gene: 4.

The chain is built from TRBV10-3 and TRBJ2-4, with 8 bases identical to TRBD2. Per the germline V gene, CDR1 is ENHRY and CDR2 is SYGVKD. Trimming at V came to 2 bases and at J to 0 bases, leaving 6 bases not matched to a gene. CDR3 length: 17 residues. As DNA, the CDR3 is TGTGCCATCAGTGAGGCAGCGGGGGTACTAGCCAAAAACATTCAGTACTTC. Translation gives CAISEAAGVLAKNIQYF.

The chain couples TRBV28 to TRBJ1-4, with D maybe TRBD1 (6 bases). The CDR3 consists of 14 residues. The V end lost 5 bases, the J end lost 3 bases, and 10 bases lay between the germline ends. Per the germline V gene, CDR1 is MDHEN and CDR2 is SYDVKM. In DNA form, the CDR3 reads TGTGCCAGCAGTAGCGGACAGTCTAATGAAAAACTGTTTTTT. Amino acid sequence: CASSSGQSNEKLFF.